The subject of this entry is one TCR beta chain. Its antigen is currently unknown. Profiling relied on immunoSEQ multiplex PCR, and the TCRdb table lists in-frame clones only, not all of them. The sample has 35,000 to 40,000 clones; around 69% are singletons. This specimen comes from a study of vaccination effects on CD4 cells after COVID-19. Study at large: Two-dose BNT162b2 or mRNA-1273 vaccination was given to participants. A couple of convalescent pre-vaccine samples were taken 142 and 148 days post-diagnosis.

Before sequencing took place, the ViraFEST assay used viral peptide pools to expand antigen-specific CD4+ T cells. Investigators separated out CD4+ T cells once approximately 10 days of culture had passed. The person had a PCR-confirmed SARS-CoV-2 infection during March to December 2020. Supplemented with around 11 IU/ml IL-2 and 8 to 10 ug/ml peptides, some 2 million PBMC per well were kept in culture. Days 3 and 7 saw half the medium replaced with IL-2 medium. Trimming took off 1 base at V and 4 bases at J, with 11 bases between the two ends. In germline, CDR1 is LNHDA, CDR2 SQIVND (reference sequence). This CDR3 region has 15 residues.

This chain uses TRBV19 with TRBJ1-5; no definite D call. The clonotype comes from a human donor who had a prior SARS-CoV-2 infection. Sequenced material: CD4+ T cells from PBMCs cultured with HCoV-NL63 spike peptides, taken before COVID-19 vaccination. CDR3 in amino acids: CASSIGLRLNQPQHF. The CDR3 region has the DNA TGTGCCAGTAGTATAGGCCTGCGGCTGAATCAGCCCCAGCATTTT.